This T cell receptor (beta chain) appears in the sequencing data of a study of cytomegalovirus exposure and HLA in healthy donors. The PCR had 60 Vbeta and 13 Jbeta primers. Profiling relied on immunoSEQ multiplex PCR, and the TCRdb table lists in-frame clones only, not all of them. This sample's table reports tens of thousands of clones. The CDR3 contains 11 residues. V gave up 2 bases and J gave up 7 bases, with 8 bases separating them. CDR1 DFQATT and CDR2 SNEGSKA come from the germline V gene (reference sequence). The sequencing input was PBMCs. This TCR was sampled from a boy aged 5 to 17 in good health and CMV-seronegative. V is TRBV20-1 and J is TRBJ1-1; D is undetermined. This chain's CDR3 is CSARISGEAFF. DNA for the CDR3: TGCAGTGCTAGAATTTCGGGTGAAGCTTTCTTT.